This TCR beta chain emerged from a study of cytomegalovirus exposure and HLA in healthy donors. The donors were in the roughly 120-subject validation cohort; that cohort was separate from the roughly 680-subject first cohort. Germline CDR1 reads SGHRS; CDR2 reads YFSETQ. The V gene end was trimmed by 6 bases and the J gene end by 1 base; junction bases not matched to a gene: 3. This CDR3 region has 14 residues. Produced via immunoSEQ multiplex PCR; TCRdb's table is partial and in-frame only. This table holds under 110,000 clones, 88% found once. The V and J genes are TRBV5-1 and TRBJ2-3, with 9 bases that match TRBD2. Sequenced input: PBMCs. The TCR originated in a woman aged 18-35 years in good health and CMV-seropositive. Written as DNA, the CDR3 is TGCGCCAGCATGAGCGGGGGGCGCACAGATACGCAGTATTTT. Protein sequence: CASMSGGRTDTQYF.